One sample yielded the 9 T cell receptor beta chains listed below, sequenced in a study of blood T cell repertoires in COVID-19. Libraries were prepared by immunoSEQ multiplex PCR; TCRdb keeps only in-frame clonotypes and omits some of them. The sample comprises some 170,000 clones, about 85% of which are singletons, and approximately 0.99% rests with the top ten. The sequenced sample was peripheral blood. The source is a man in his forties or fifties with acute or convalescent COVID-19.

V usage is TRBV28 and J usage is TRBJ1-4; the D gene is possibly TRBD1 (5 bases). CDR3 length: 16 amino acids. Germline V gene sequence: CDR1 MDHEN, CDR2 SYDVKM. V lost 7 bases to trimming and J lost 8 bases, with 23 bases between them. CDR3 loop: CASTQGGPAKGEKLFF. The CDR3 bases are TGTGCCAGCACCCAGGGTGGGCCAGCTAAAGGGGAAAAACTGTTTTTT.

The V call is TRBV6-1, the J call TRBJ1-1; D may be TRBD1 (5 bases). V lost 2 bases to trimming and J lost 6 bases, with 10 bases between them. Germline assignment: CDR1 MNHNS and CDR2 SASEGT. The CDR3 is made up of 13 amino acids. As DNA, the CDR3 is TGTGCCAGCAGTGAATTCAGGGTTCCTGAAGCTTTCTTT. Translating gives CASSEFRVPEAFF.

The V call is TRBV12-3 or TRBV12-4, the J call TRBJ1-1; the D is unclear. Trimming pared 8 bases from V and 0 bases from J, leaving 7 bases between. This CDR3 region has 12 residues. The CDR3 protein is CASAEMNTEAFF. The CDR3 coding sequence is TGTGCCAGCGCGGAAATGAACACTGAAGCTTTCTTT.

The gene calls are TRBV6-5 and TRBJ1-1; 9 bases match TRBD1. The germline V gene has CDR1 MNHEY and CDR2 SVGAGI. Trimming took 7 bases from V and 4 from J; bases not matched to a gene: 10. CDR3 size: 15 residues. The CDR3 bases are TGTGCCAGCACTACATTGGGACAGGGAGGCACTGAAGCTTTCTTT. Its protein product is CASTTLGQGGTEAFF.

This clone was seen only once. The chain uses TRBV5-4 and TRBJ1-2, with unresolved D. V was trimmed by 5 bases and J by 2 bases, leaving 16 bases between them. Germline CDR1 SGHNT, CDR2 YYREEE (reference sequence). The CDR3 spans 15 residues. The DNA for the CDR3 is TGTGCCAGCAGACAAACCGGGGAGTCCAACTATGGCTACACCTTC. Translation gives CASRQTGESNYGYTF.

This sequence joins TRBV11-2 and TRBJ1-2; 9 bases agree with TRBD1. The germline V gene has CDR1 SGHAT and CDR2 FQNNGV. V was clipped by 6 bases and J by 5 bases; unmatched bases: 10. CDR3 size: 15 residues. The DNA of the CDR3 is TGTGCCAGCAGTCCTCGGACAGGGGACACTTATGGCTACACCTTC. Its protein is CASSPRTGDTYGYTF.

The chain has TRBV11-2 and TRBJ2-7; possibly TRBD2 for D (6 bases). Trimming left V 5 bases short and J 2 bases short, with 16 bases between. Looked up from germline, CDR1 is SGHAT and CDR2 is FQNNGV. This CDR3 is built from 15 residues. The CDR3 nucleotides are TGTGCCAGCAGCCCGGGGGTATCGAGGACCTACGAGCAGTACTTC. Its protein product is CASSPGVSRTYEQYF.

This clone was counted only a few times. This sequence joins TRBV6-6 and TRBJ1-1, with D unresolved. Trimming stripped 2 bases from V and 5 bases from J, with 12 bases between. Germline CDR1 and CDR2: MNHNY and SVGAGI (reference sequence). This CDR3 spans 14 amino acids. The CDR3 region is CASSYAPPGTEAFF. The CDR3 bases are TGTGCCAGCAGTTACGCCCCCCCGGGGACTGAAGCTTTCTTT.

This clone was seen more than once but under ten times. V is TRBV5-5 and J is TRBJ1-3; unclear D gene. The V end was cut by 9 bases, the J end by 0 bases, with 13 bases between. The CDR3 spans 14 residues. Germline V gene sequence: CDR1 SGHKS, CDR2 YYEKEE (reference sequence). Here the CDR3 DNA reads TGTGCCACTTCGACTGAGCACTCTGGAAACACCATATATTTT. Protein product: CATSTEHSGNTIYF.